Listed here are 10 T cell receptor beta chains from one sample, sequenced in a study of shared clonotypes between healthy human individuals. Data came from immunoSEQ multiplex PCR; TCRdb stores just in-frame clones and leaves some out. This sample yields 400,000 to 600,000 clones, of which about 80% are seen a single time; around 12% belongs to the top ten. What was sequenced was PBMCs. Every receptor here comes from a woman aged 40 to 50 in good health. Some clones in this sample may be carry-over from other donors' samples.

The chain uses TRBV19 and TRBJ2-2, with 12 positions matching TRBD2. The CDR3 length is 16 residues. V shed 7 bases and J 5 bases; nucleotides not matched to a gene: 8. The germline V gene has CDR1 LNHDA and CDR2 SQIVND (reference sequence). The CDR3 sequence: CASIRTSGNPTGELFF. For the CDR3, the DNA is TGTGCCAGTATCCGGACTAGCGGGAATCCGACCGGGGAGCTGTTTTTT.

The chain couples TRBV18 to TRBJ2-3; 8 nucleotides align to TRBD1. V trimming: 3 bases; J trimming: 5 bases; junction bases outside the gene matches: 4. Germline V gene data show CDR1 as KGHSH and CDR2 as LQKENI. The CDR3 spans 14 residues. CDR3 bases: TGTGCCAGCTCACCGACAGGGGAGGAAGATACGCAGTATTTT. Residues: CASSPTGEEDTQYF. Together with reference TRBV18 and TRBJ2-3, the CDR3 gives the full variable domain: NAGVMQNPRHLVRRRGQEARLRCSPMKGHSHVYWYRQLPEEGLKFMVYLQKENIIDESGMPKERFSAEFPKEGPSILRIQQVVRGDSAAYFCASSPTGEEDTQYFGPGTRLTVL.

This clone was observed at least ten times. V and J are TRBV5-6 and TRBJ2-5, with D possibly matching TRBD2 (6 bases). Germline-derived CDR1 and CDR2 are SGHDT and YYEEEE. Trimming cost V 4 bases and J 5 bases, with 15 bases left between them. This CDR3 has 14 residues. The CDR3 DNA reads TGTGCCAGCAGCCTTGGGACCCGGGGGGAGACCCAGTACTTC. Translation gives CASSLGTRGETQYF.

The chain combines TRBV10-3 with TRBJ2-3; 7 bases are a match to TRBD2. Trimming took 0 bases from V and 12 from J; bases not matched to a gene: 9. The CDR3 has 14 amino acids. Looked up from germline, CDR1 is ENHRY and CDR2 is SYGVKD. CDR3 DNA sequence: TGTGCCATCAGTGAGTCTTATGGCGGGAGCTCCCAGTATTTT. As protein: CAISESYGGSSQYF.

The chain is built from TRBV6-5 and TRBJ2-7, with D possibly being TRBD2 (5 bases). The V and J ends lost 0 bases and 0 bases respectively, with 12 bases between them. Germline V gene lookup returns CDR1 MNHEY and CDR2 SVGAGI. This CDR3 comprises 16 residues. CDR3 sequence reads: CASSYSSRGSSYEQYF. For the CDR3, the DNA is TGTGCCAGCAGTTACTCTTCCAGAGGGAGCTCCTACGAGCAGTACTTC.

This sequence joins TRBV6-6 and TRBJ2-2; 10 bases agree with TRBD1. CDR1 and CDR2 (germline): MNHNY, SVGAGI (reference sequence). The CDR3 contains 16 residues. The trim removed 5 bases at V and 4 bases at J, leaving 7 bases unmatched. The CDR3 coding sequence is TGTGCCAGCAGTAACCGGGACAGGGGCTCCACCGGGGAGCTGTTTTTT. It yields the protein CASSNRDRGSTGELFF.

The V call is TRBV4-1, the J call TRBJ1-2; the D gene is possibly TRBD1 (6 bases). The CDR3 covers 15 residues. Germline CDR1 is MGHRA and CDR2 is YSYEKL. Between the trimmed V and J ends, which lost 3 bases and 5 bases, there was a span of 16 bases. The CDR3 DNA follows: TGCGCCAGCAGCCAGGGGGCAGGGCTTTCGTATGGCTACACCTTC. Amino acids: CASSQGAGLSYGYTF.

The CDR3 bases are TGCGCCAGCAGCTTTACAGGGGCCAACACTGAAGCTTTCTTT. This encodes CASSFTGANTEAFF. This sequence joins TRBV5-1 and TRBJ1-1; 7 bases map to TRBD1. The junction had 3 bases not matched to a gene; V was cut back by 2 bases and J by 2 bases. This CDR3 comprises 14 residues. Per the germline V gene, CDR1 is SGHRS and CDR2 is YFSETQ.

This rearrangement joins TRBV11-2 to TRBJ1-2; unclear D gene. Germline values: CDR1 SGHAT, CDR2 FQNNGV. This CDR3 is 17 amino acids long. V was cut by 3 bases and J by 4 bases, with 21 bases left in between. Written as DNA, the CDR3 is TGTGCCAGCAGCTTCGGAACGCGAGGGAAGTGGGGCTATGGCTACACCTTC. Its translation is CASSFGTRGKWGYGYTF.

The V call is TRBV11-2, the J call TRBJ2-7; weak D call: TRBD1 (5 bases). Per the germline V gene, CDR1 is SGHAT and CDR2 is FQNNGV. There are 16 residues in the CDR3. V lost 0 bases, J lost 2 bases, and 14 bases lay in between. CDR3 sequence: CASSLDLVRAAYEQYF. The CDR3 nucleotides are TGTGCCAGCAGCTTAGATTTGGTCAGGGCCGCCTACGAGCAGTACTTC.